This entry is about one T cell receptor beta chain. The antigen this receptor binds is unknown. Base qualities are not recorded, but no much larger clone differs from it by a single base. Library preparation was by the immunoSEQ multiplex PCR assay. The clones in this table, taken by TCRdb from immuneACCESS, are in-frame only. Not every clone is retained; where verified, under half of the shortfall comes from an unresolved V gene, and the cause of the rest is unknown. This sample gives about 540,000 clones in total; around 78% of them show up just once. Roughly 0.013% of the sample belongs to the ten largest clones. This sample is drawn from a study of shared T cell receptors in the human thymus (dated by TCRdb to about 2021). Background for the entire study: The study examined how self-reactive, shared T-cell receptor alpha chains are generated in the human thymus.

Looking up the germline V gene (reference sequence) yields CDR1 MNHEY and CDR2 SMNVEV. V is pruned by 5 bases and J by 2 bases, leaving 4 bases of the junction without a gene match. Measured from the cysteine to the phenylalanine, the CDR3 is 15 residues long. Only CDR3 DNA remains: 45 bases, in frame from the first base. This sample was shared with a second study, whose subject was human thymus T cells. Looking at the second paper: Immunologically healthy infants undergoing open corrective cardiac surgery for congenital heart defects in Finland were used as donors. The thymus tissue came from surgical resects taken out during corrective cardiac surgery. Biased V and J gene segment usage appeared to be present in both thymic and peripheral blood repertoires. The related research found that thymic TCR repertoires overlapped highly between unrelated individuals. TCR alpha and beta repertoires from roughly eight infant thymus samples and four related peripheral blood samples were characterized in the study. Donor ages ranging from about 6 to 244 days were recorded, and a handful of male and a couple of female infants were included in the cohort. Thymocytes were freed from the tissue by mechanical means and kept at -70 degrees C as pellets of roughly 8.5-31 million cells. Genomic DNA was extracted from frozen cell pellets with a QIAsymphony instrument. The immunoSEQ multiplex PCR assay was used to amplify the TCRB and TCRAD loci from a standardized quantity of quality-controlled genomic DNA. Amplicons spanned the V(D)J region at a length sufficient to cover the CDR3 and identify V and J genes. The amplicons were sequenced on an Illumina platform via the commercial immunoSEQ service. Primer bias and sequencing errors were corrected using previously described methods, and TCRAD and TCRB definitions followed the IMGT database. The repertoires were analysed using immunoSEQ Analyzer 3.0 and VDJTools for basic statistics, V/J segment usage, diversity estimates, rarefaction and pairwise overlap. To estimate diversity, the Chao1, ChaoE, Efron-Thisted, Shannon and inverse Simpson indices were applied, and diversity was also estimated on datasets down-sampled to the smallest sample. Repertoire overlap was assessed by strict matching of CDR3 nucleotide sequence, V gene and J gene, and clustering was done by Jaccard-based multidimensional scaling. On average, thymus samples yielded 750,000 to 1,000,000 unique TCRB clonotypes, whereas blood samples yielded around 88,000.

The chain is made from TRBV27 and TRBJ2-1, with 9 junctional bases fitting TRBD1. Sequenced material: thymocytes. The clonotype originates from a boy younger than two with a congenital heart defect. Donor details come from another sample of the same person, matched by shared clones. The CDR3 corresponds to CASSPGTGTYNEQFF. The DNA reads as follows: TGTGCCAGCAGTCCTGGGACAGGGACCTACAATGAGCAGTTCTTC.